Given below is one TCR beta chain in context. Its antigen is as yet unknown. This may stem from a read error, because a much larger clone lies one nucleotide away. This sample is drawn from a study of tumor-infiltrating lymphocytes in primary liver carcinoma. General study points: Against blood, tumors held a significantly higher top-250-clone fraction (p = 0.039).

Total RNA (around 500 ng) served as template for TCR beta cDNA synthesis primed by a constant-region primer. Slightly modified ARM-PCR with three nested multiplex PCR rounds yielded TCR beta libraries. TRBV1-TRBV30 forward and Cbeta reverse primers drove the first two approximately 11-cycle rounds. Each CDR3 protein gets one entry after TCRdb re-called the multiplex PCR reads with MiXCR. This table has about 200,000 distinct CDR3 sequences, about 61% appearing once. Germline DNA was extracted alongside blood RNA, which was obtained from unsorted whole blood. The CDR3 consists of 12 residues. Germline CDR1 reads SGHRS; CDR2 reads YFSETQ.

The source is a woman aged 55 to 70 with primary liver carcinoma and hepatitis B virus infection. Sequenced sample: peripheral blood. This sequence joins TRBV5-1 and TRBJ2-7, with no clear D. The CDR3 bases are TGCGCCAGCAGCCCCAATCCCTACGAGCAGCACTTC. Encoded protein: CASSPNPYEQHF.